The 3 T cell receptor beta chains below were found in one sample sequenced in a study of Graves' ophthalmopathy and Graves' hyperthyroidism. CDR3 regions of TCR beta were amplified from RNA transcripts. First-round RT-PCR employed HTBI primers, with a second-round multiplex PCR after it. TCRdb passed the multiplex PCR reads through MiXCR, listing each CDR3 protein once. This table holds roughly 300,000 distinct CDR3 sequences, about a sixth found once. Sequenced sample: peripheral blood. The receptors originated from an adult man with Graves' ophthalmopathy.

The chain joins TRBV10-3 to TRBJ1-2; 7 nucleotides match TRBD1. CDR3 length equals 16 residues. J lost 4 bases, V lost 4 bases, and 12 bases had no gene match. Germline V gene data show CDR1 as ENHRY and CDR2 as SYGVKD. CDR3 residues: CAISGTGLSGGYGYTF. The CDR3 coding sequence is TGTGCCATCAGTGGGACAGGACTTTCCGGCGGCTATGGCTACACCTTC.

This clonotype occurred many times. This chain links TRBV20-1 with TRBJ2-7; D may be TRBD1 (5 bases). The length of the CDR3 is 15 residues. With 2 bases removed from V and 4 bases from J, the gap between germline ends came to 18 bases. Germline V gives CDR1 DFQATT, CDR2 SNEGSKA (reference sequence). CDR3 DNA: TGCAGTGCTAGAAATCCAGCAGGGCTATCATACGAGCAGTACTTC. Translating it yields CSARNPAGLSYEQYF.

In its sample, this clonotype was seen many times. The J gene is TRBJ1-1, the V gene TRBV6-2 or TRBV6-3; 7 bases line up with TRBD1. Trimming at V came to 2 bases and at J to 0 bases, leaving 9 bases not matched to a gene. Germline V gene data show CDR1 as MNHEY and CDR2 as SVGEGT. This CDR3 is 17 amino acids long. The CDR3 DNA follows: TGTGCCAGCAGTTACATCCAGGGGGGAGTTATGAACACTGAAGCTTTCTTT. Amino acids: CASSYIQGGVMNTEAFF.